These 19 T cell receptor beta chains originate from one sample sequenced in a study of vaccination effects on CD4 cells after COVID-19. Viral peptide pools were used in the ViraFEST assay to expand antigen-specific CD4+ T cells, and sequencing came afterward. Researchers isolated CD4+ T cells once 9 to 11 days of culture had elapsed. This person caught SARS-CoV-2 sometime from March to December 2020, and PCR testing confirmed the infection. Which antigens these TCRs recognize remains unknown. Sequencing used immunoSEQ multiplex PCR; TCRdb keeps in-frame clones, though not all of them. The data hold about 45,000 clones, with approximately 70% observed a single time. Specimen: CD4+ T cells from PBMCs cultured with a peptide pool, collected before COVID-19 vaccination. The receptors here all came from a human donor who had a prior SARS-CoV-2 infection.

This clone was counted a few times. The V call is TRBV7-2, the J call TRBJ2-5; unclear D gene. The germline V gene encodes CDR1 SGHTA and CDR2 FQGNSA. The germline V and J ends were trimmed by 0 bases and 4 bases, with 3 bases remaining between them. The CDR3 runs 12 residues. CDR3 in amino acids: CASSLAAETQYF. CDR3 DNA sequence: TGTGCCAGCAGCTTAGCTGCAGAGACCCAGTACTTC.

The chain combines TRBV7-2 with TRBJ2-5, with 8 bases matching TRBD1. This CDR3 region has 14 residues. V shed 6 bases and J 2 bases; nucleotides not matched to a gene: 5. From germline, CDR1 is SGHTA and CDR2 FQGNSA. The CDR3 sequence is CASSQQGGQETQYF. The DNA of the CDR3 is TGTGCCAGCAGTCAACAGGGGGGTCAAGAGACCCAGTACTTC.

The CDR3 here is CASKEAGQGDEQFF. The CDR3 DNA is TGTGCCAGCAAGGAGGCGGGGCAGGGCGATGAGCAGTTCTTC. The chain couples TRBV9 to TRBJ2-1; possibly TRBD2 for D (6 bases). Trimming took off 6 bases at V and 8 bases at J, with 18 bases between the two ends. CDR3 length: 14 amino acids. Germline V CDR1 and CDR2: SGDLS, YYNGEE.

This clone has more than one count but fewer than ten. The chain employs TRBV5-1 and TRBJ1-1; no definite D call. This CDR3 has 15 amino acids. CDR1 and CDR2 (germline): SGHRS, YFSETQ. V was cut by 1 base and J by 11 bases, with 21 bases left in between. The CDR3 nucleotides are TGCGCCAGCAGCTTGTATACCTCCGGGTTCGGTGAGGCTTTCTTT. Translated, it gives CASSLYTSGFGEAFF.

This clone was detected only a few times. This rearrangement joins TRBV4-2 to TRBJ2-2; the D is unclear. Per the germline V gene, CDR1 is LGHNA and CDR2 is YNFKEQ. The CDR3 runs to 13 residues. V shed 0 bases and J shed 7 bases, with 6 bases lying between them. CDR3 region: CASSQDPRGELFF. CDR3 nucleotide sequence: TGTGCCAGCAGCCAAGATCCTCGCGGGGAGCTGTTTTTT.

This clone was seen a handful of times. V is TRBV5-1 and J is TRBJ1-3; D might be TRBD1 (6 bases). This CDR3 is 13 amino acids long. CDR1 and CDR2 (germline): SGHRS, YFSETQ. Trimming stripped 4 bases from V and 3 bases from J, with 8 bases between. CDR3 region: CASSPGHGNTIYF. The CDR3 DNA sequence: TGCGCCAGCAGCCCGGGACATGGAAACACCATATATTTT. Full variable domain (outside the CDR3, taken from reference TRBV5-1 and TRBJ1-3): KAGVTQTPRYLIKTRGQQVTLSCSPISGHRSVSWYQQTPGQGLQFLFEYFSETQRNKGNFPGRFSGRQFSNSRSEMNVSTLELGDSALYLCASSPGHGNTIYFGEGSWLTVV.

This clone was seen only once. Written as DNA, the CDR3 is TGTGCCAGCTCACTCTCCGGGCCCCAGAATCCAACTAATGAAAAACTGTTTTTT. Residues: CASSLSGPQNPTNEKLFF. The rearrangement links TRBV18 to TRBJ1-4; unclear D gene. Germline V gene lookup returns CDR1 KGHSH and CDR2 LQKENI. Trimming removed 4 bases from V and 0 bases from J, with 18 bases in between. CDR3 length equals 18 residues.

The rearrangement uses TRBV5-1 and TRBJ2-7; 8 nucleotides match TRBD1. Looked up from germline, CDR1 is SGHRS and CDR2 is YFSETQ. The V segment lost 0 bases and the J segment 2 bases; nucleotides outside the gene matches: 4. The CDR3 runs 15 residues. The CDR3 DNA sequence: TGCGCCAGCAGCTTGGAGGGGACAGGACCCTACGAGCAGTACTTC. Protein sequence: CASSLEGTGPYEQYF.

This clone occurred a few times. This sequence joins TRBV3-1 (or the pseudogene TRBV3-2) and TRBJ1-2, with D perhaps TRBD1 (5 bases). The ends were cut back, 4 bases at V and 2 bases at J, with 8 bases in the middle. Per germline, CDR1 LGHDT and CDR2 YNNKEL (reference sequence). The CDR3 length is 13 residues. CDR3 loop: CASSRGGNYGYTF. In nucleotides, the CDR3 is TGTGCCAGCAGCCGCGGGGGAAACTATGGCTACACCTTC.

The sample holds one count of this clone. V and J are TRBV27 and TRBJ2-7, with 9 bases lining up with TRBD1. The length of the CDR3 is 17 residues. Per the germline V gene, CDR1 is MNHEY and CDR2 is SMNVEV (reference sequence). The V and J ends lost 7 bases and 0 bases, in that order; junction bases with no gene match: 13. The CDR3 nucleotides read TGTGCCAGCATCCCGAGGATGGGACAGGGATACTCCTACGAGCAGTACTTC. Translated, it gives CASIPRMGQGYSYEQYF.

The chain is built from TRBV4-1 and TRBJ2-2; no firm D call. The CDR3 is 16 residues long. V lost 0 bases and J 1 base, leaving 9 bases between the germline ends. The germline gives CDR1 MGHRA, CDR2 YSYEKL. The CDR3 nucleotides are TGCGCCAGCAGCCAAGAGTGGCTCCAGAACACCGGGGAGCTGTTTTTT. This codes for CASSQEWLQNTGELFF.

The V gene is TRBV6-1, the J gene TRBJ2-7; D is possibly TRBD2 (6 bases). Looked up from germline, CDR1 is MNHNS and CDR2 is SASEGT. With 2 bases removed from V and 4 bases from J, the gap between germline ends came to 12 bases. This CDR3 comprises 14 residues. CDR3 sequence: CASSELGGRYEQYF. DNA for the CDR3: TGTGCCAGCAGTGAACTCGGGGGTAGGTACGAGCAGTACTTC.

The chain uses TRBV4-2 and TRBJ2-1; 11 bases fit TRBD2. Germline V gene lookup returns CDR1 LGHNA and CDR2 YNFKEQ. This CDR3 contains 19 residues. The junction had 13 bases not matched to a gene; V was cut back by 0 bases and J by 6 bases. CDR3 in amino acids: CASSQDPLAGVGESNEQFF. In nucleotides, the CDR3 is TGTGCCAGCAGCCAAGACCCACTAGCGGGAGTTGGGGAATCCAATGAGCAGTTCTTC.

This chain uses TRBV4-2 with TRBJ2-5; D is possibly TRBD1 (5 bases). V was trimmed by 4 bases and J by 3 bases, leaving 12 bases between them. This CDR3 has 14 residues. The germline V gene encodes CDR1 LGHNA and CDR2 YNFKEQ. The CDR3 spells CASSRRLREETQYF. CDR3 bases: TGTGCCAGCAGCCGAAGACTCAGGGAAGAGACCCAGTACTTC.

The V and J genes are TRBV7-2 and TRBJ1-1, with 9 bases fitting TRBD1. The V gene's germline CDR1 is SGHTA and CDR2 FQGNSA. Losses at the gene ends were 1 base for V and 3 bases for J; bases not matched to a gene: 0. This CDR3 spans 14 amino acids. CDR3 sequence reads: CASSLDRGHTEAFF. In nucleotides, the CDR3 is TGTGCCAGCAGCTTAGACAGGGGGCACACTGAAGCTTTCTTT.

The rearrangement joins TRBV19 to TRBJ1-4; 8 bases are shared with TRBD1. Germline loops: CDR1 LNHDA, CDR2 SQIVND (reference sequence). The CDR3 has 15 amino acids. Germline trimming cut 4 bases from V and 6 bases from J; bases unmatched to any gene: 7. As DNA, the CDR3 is TGTGCCAGTAGTACGTTAGGACAGGGAGATGAAAAACTGTTTTTT. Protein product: CASSTLGQGDEKLFF.

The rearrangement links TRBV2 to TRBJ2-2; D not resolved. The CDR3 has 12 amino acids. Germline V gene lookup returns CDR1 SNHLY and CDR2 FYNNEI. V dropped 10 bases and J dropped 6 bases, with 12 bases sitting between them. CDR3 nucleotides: TGTGCCACTAACGAGTTCGCCGGGGAGCTGTTTTTT. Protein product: CATNEFAGELFF.

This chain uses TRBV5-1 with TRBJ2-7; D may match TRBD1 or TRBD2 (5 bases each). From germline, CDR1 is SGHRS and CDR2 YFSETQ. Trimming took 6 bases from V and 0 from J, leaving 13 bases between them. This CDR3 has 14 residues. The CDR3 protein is CASNTGTGSYEQYF. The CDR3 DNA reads TGCGCCAGCAACACCGGGACGGGCTCCTACGAGCAGTACTTC.

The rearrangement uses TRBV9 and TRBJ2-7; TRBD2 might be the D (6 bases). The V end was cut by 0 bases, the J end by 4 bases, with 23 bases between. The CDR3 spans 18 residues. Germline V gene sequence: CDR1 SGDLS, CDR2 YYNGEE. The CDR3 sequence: CASSVGPSERRAPYEQYF. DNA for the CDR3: TGTGCCAGCAGCGTAGGGCCCTCGGAGCGGAGGGCCCCTTACGAGCAGTACTTC.